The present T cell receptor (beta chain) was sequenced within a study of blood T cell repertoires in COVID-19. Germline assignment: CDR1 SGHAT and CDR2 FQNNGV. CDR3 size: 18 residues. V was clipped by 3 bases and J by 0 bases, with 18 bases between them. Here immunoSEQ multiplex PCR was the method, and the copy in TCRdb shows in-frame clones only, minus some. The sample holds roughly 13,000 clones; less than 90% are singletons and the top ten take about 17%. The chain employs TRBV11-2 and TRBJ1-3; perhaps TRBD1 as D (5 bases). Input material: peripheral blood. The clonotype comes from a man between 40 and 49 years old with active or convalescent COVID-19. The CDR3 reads CASSFPSGGRSSGNTIYF. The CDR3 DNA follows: TGTGCCAGCAGCTTCCCCAGCGGGGGACGGAGCTCTGGAAACACCATATATTTT.